This record looks at one T cell receptor beta chain sequence and its context. Its cognate antigen has yet to be identified. Within one base of it there is no much larger clone, and no base qualities were kept. In the prospective study, participants were roughly 18 to 89 years old, resided in fewer than 25 geographic areas of the United States, and were enrolled through a virtual design. In the prospective study, participants were assigned to cohorts based on the clinical history participants reported in a screening survey and a study questionnaire. Recovered participants in ImmuneRACE Cohort 3 were defined as having two consecutive negative NP/OP PCR tests, clearance from a healthcare professional, or resolution of symptoms. Each participant in the prospective study had whole blood, serum and a nasopharyngeal or oropharyngeal swab collected by mobile phlebotomists. Over an approximately 2-month period, participants in the prospective study had the option of providing additional blood draws and questionnaires. Blood samples from the prospective study were shipped frozen or at room temperature prior to DNA extraction.

TCRbeta CDR3 regions were amplified from genomic DNA by means of the immunoSEQ Assay, a bias-controlled multiplex PCR. The source study handled its data this way. Nucleated cell counts per sample were estimated from amplification of reference gene primers within the assay. To quantify the absolute abundance of each unique TCRbeta CDR3 rearrangement, sequence reads were collapsed and filtered. For each sample, productive Simpson clonality was calculated by taking the square root of Simpson's diversity index across productive rearrangements. TCRdb took over this immuneACCESS table, retaining in-frame rearrangements with V and J assigned. Such tables are incomplete; in checked studies, under half of the missing clones stem from an unresolved V gene, and the remainder is unexplained. V and J calls and clone size are copied from that table; D and trimming were computed from the DNA. Recorded for this sample are roughly 380,000 clones; approximately 87% of them occurred a single time. Together, the top ten hold 1% to 1.5% of the sample.

This entry comes from a study of blood T cell repertoires in COVID-19 (TCRdb year 2020). About the investigation overall: Samples covering the acute and convalescent phases of COVID-19 were provided by collaborators in the United States, Italy and Spain. The material from the prospective study consisted of cDNA or gDNA derived from T cells, B-cell-depleted T cells, or PBMCs. Where HLA class I and class II types were available, the types were taken from metadata supplied by the sample provider, not from assay-based typing. The samples were drawn from two sources: the first 160 participants of the ongoing ImmuneRACE study, and 1,254 subjects contributed by 6 global collaborators. Deeply sampled blood TCRbeta repertoires from subjects exposed to, actively infected with, or recovered from COVID-19 were included in the dataset. Sample metadata almost always included a de-identified subject ID, COVID-19 status, age in years and sex. A freely available public database, intended as a resource for researchers studying the immune response to SARS-CoV-2, is where the repertoires were released.

CDR1 and CDR2 are drawn from the germline V gene: MNHEY, SVGAGI. Measured from the cysteine to the phenylalanine, the CDR3 is 15 residues long. CDR3 DNA is the only sequence kept; it has 45 bases, read in frame from the first base. Relative to germline, V is 7 bases shorter and J is 4 bases shorter, with 14 bases between their ends. The paper as a whole reports these results and caveats: The quantity of clinical and demographic metadata differed by source and by participant and was supplied without curation.

The sequence joins TRBV6-5 to TRBJ1-6; confidence is insufficient to name the D gene. The clonotype originates from a man younger than 40 who had recovered from COVID-19. The sequenced sample was PBMCs or T cells enriched from blood (not recorded which). This receptor has the CDR3 CASTKTRGYNSPLHF. The DNA sequence is given as TGTGCCAGCACTAAGACGCGGGGTTATAATTCACCCCTCCACTTT.